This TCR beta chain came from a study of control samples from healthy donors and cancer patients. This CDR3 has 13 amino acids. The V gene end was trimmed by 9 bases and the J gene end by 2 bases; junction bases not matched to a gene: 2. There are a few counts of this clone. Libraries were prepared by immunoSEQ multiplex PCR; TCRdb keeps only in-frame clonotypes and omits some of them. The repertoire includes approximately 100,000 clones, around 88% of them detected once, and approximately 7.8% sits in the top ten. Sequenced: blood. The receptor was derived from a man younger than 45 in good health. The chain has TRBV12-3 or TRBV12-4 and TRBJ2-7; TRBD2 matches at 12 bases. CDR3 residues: CASGTSGPYEQYF. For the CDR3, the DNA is TGTGCCAGTGGGACTAGCGGGCCCTACGAGCAGTACTTC.